These 9 T cell receptor beta chains were sequenced from one sample in a study of blood T cell repertoires in COVID-19. Only in-frame clones appear in the TCRdb table, and some are missing; sequencing was by immunoSEQ multiplex PCR. The repertoire holds 200,000 to 300,000 clones, 75% to 90% seen once, with almost 2% in the top ten. Sequenced: peripheral blood. The source is a man aged 30 to 45 with active or convalescent COVID-19.

This chain joins TRBV13 and TRBJ2-2, with D hard to call. The V gene lost 2 bases and the J gene lost 8 bases, with 9 bases spanning the gap. Germline V gene lookup returns CDR1 PRHDT and CDR2 FYEKMQ (reference sequence). This CDR3 spans 13 amino acids. The DNA of the CDR3 is TGTGCCAGCAGCTTAATCGTGTCGGGGGAGCTGTTTTTT. Encoded protein: CASSLIVSGELFF.

The chain joins TRBV7-3 to TRBJ2-3; TRBD2 agrees at 9 bases. CDR3 length: 14 residues. V gave up 6 bases and J gave up 5 bases; unmatched junction bases: 6. Germline assignment: CDR1 SGHTA and CDR2 FQGTGA. The DNA of the CDR3 is TGTGCCAGCAGTGATAGCGGGGGTGGAGATACGCAGTATTTT. Its protein is CASSDSGGGDTQYF.

This clone was observed a handful of times. The genes are TRBV3-1 (or the pseudogene TRBV3-2) and TRBJ2-7; tentative D call: TRBD2 (6 bases). CDR1 is LGHDT, CDR2 YNNKEL, per germline (reference sequence). The V gene lost 1 base and the J gene lost 0 bases, with 10 bases spanning the gap. The CDR3 has 15 amino acids. CDR3 residues: CASSQAGVSSYEQYF. CDR3 DNA: TGTGCCAGCAGCCAAGCGGGGGTGAGCTCCTACGAGCAGTACTTC.

The rearrangement joins TRBV15 to TRBJ2-2, with a tentative D call TRBD2 (6 bases). Germline V gene sequence: CDR1 LNHNV, CDR2 YYDKDF (reference sequence). This CDR3 is 17 amino acids long. V lost 3 bases and J lost 8, with 22 bases in between. The CDR3 loop reads CATSRGFERSGGGELFF. The CDR3 DNA is TGTGCCACCAGCAGGGGTTTCGAGCGGTCCGGAGGGGGGGAGCTGTTTTTT.

In its sample, this clone was seen a few times. Other DNA sequences within the sample encode an identical CDR3. This sequence joins TRBV19 and TRBJ1-1; 9 bases match TRBD1. The CDR3 runs to 14 residues. Germline loops: CDR1 LNHDA, CDR2 SQIVND (reference sequence). J gave up 5 bases and V 4 bases, and 5 bases lay outside the gene matches. For the CDR3, the DNA is TGTGCCAGTAGTACCGGACAGGGGCGGACTGAAGCTTTCTTT. Translating gives CASSTGQGRTEAFF.

The chain links TRBV6-2 or TRBV6-3 to TRBJ1-2, with 8 positions matching TRBD1. CDR3 length: 13 amino acids. The germline gives CDR1 MNHEY, CDR2 SVGEGT. J lost 5 bases, V lost 6 bases, and 5 bases had no gene match. The CDR3 nucleotides are TGTGCCAGCAGCCCAACAGGGGGATATGGCTACACCTTC. Protein: CASSPTGGYGYTF.

The chain combines TRBV7-9 with TRBJ2-5, with D possibly TRBD1 on 6 matching bases. The V end lost 5 bases, the J end lost 2 bases, and 12 bases lay between the germline ends. Germline loops: CDR1 SEHNR, CDR2 FQNEAQ (reference sequence). The CDR3 extends over 14 amino acids. CDR3 sequence reads: CASSPGQIQETQYF. CDR3 DNA sequence: TGTGCCAGCAGCCCAGGACAGATACAAGAGACCCAGTACTTC.

The V call is TRBV18, the J call TRBJ1-2; 9 nucleotides align to TRBD1. J gave up 3 bases and V 4 bases, and 6 bases lay outside the gene matches. The CDR3 length is 15 residues. Per the germline V gene, CDR1 is KGHSH and CDR2 is LQKENI. CDR3 sequence: CASSRGQGMDYGYTF. The DNA of the CDR3 is TGTGCCAGCTCACGGGGACAGGGAATGGACTATGGCTACACCTTC.

The chain links TRBV19 to TRBJ2-1, with 12 bases matching TRBD2. Trimming removed 5 bases from V and 6 bases from J; junction bases left unmatched: 8. The CDR3 sequence is 16 residues long. CDR1 LNHDA and CDR2 SQIVND come from the germline V gene (reference sequence). The CDR3 bases are TGTGCCAGTAGTTCTCGTACTAGCGGGGGGATCAATGAGCAGTTCTTC. Encoded protein: CASSSRTSGGINEQFF. Filled out from reference TRBV19 and TRBJ2-1, the complete variable domain reads DGGITQSPKYLFRKEGQNVTLSCEQNLNHDAMYWYRQDPGQGLRLIYYSQIVNDFQKGDIAEGYSVSREKKESFPLTVTSAQKNPTAFYLCASSSRTSGGINEQFFGPGTRLTVL.